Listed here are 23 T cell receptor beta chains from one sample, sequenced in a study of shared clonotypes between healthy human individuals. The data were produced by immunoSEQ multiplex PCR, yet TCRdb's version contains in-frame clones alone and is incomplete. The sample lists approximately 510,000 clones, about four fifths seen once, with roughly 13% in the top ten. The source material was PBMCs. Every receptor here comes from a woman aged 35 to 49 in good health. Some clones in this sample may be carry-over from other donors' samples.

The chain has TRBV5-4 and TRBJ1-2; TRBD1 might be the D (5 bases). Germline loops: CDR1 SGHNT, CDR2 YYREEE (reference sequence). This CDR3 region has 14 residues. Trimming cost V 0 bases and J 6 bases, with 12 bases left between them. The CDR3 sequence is CASSLAGEGHGYTF. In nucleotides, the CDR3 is TGTGCCAGCAGCTTGGCGGGGGAGGGACATGGCTACACCTTC.

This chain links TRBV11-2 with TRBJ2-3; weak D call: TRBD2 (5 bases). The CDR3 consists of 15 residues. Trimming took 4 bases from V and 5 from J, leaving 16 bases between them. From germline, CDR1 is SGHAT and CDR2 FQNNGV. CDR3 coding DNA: TGTGCCAGCAGCTCAGCGGTTTTCGCGGGAGATACGCAGTATTTT. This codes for CASSSAVFAGDTQYF.

The CDR3: CASSRTLNTEAFF. The CDR3 DNA reads as TGTGCCAGCAGTCGGACCTTGAACACTGAAGCTTTCTTT. This rearrangement joins TRBV27 to TRBJ1-1; D remains unclear. Trimming left V 5 bases short and J 0 bases short, with 7 bases between. This CDR3 has 13 residues. Per germline, CDR1 MNHEY and CDR2 SMNVEV (reference sequence).

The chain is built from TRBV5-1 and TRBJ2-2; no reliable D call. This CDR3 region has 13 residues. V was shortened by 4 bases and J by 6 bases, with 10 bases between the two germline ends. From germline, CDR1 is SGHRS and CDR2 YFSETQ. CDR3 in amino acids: CASSQDGAGELFF. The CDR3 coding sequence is TGCGCCAGCAGCCAGGACGGAGCCGGGGAGCTGTTTTTT.

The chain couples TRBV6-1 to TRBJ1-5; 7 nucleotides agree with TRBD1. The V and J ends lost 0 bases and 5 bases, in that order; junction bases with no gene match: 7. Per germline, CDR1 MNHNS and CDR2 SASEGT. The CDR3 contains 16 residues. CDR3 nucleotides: TGTGCCAGCAGTGAAGCTGGTCCAGGGGGGTATCAGCCCCAGCATTTT. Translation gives CASSEAGPGGYQPQHF.

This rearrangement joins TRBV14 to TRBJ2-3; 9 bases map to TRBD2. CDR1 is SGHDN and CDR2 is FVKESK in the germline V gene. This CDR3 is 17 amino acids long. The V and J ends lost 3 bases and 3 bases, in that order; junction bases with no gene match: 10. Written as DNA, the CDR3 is TGTGCCAGCAGCCAGTCCTTGGGGGGACTAGCAACAGATACGCAGTATTTT. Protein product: CASSQSLGGLATDTQYF.

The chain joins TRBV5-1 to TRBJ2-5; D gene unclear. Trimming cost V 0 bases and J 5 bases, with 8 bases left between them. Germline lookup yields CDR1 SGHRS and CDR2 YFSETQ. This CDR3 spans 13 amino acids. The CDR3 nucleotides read TGCGCCAGCAGCTTGGGGACCGACGAGACCCAGTACTTC. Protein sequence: CASSLGTDETQYF.

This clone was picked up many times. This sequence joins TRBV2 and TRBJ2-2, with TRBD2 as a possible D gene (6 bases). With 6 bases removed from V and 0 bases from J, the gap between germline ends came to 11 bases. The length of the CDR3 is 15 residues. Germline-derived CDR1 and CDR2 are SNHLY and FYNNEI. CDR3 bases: TGTGCCAGCAGCCAACTAGCATCGAACACCGGGGAGCTGTTTTTT. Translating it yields CASSQLASNTGELFF.

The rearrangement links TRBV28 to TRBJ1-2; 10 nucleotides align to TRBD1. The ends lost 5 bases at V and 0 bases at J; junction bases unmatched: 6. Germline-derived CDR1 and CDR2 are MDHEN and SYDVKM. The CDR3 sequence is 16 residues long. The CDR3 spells CASSPGQGGPNYGYTF. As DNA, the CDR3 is TGTGCCAGCAGTCCAGGACAGGGGGGGCCTAACTATGGCTACACCTTC.

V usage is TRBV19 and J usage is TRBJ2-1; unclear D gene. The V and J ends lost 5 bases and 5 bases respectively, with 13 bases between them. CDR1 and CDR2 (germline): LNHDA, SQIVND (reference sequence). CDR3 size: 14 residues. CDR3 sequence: CASSPGLRNNEQFF. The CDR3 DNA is TGTGCCAGTAGTCCGGGTCTTCGGAACAATGAGCAGTTCTTC.

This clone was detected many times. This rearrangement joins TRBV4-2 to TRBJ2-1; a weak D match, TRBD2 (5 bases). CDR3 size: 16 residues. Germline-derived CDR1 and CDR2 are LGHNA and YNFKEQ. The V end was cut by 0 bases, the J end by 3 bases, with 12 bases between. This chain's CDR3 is CASSQESGAGYNEQFF. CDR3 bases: TGTGCCAGCAGCCAAGAAAGCGGAGCCGGCTACAATGAGCAGTTCTTC.

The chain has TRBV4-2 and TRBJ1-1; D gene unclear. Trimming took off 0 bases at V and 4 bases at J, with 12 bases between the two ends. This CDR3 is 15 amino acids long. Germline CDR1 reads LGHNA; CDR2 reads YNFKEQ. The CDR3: CASSQEIVGFTEAFF. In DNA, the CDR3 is TGTGCCAGCAGCCAAGAAATCGTGGGTTTCACTGAAGCTTTCTTT.

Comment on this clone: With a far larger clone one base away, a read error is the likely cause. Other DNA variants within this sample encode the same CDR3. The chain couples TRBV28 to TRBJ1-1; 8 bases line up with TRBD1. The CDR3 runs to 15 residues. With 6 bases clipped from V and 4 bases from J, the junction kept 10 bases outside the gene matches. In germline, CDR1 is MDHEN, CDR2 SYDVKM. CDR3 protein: CASSPGTGHSTEAFF. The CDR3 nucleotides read TGTGCCAGCAGCCCTGGGACAGGACACTCCACTGAAGCTTTCTTT.

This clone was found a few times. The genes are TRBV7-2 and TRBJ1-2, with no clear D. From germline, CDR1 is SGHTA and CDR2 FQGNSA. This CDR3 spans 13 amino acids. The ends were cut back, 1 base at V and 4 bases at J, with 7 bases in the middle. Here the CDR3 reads CASSLETVYGYTF. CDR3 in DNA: TGTGCCAGCAGCTTAGAAACAGTCTATGGCTACACCTTC.

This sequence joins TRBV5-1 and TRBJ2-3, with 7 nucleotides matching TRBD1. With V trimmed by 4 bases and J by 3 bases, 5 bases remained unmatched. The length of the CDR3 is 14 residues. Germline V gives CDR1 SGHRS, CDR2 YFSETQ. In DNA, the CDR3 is TGCGCCAGCAGCCTCGGGACAGCGACAGATACGCAGTATTTT. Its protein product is CASSLGTATDTQYF.

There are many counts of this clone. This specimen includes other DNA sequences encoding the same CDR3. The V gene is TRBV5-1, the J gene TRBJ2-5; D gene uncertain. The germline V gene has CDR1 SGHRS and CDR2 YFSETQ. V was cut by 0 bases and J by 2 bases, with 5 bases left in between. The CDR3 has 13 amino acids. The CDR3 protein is CASSLGLQETQYF. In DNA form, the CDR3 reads TGCGCCAGCAGCTTGGGCCTGCAAGAGACCCAGTACTTC. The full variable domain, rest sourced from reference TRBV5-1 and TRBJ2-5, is KAGVTQTPRYLIKTRGQQVTLSCSPISGHRSVSWYQQTPGQGLQFLFEYFSETQRNKGNFPGRFSGRQFSNSRSEMNVSTLELGDSALYLCASSLGLQETQYFGPGTRLLVL.

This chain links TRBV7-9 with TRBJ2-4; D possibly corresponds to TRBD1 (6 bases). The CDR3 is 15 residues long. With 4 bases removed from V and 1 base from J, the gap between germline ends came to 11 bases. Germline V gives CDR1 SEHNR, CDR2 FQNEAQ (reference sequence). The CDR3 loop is CASSSTGSAKNIQYF. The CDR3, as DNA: TGTGCCAGCAGCTCTACAGGGAGTGCCAAAAACATTCAGTACTTC.

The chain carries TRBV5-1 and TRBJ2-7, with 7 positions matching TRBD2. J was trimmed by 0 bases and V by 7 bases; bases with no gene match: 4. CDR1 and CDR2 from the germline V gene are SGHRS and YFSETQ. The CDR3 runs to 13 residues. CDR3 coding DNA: TGCGCCAGCCGGGCGGGGGTCTCCTACGAGCAGTACTTC. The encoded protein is CASRAGVSYEQYF.

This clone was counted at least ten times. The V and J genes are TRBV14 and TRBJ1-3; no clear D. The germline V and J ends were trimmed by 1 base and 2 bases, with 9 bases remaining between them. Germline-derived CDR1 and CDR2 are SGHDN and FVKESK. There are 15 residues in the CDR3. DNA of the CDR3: TGTGCCAGCAGCCAAGTCTGGGGTACTGGAAACACCATATATTTT. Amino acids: CASSQVWGTGNTIYF.

The CDR3 DNA follows: TGTGCCAGCAGCCGGGATCTCCAAGAGACCCAGTACTTC. Amino acid sequence: CASSRDLQETQYF. This chain joins TRBV7-7 and TRBJ2-5, with D maybe TRBD2 (5 bases). V was shortened by 5 bases and J by 1 base, with 8 bases between the two germline ends. This CDR3 spans 13 amino acids. CDR1 and CDR2 from the germline V gene are SSHAT and FNYEAQ (reference sequence). The entire variable domain, with the rest obtained from reference TRBV7-7 and TRBJ2-5, is as follows: GAGVSQSPRYKVTKRGQDVTLRCDPISSHATLYWYQQALGQGPEFLTYFNYEAQPDKSGLPSDRFSAERPEGSISTLTIQRTEQRDSAMYRCASSRDLQETQYFGPGTRLLVL.

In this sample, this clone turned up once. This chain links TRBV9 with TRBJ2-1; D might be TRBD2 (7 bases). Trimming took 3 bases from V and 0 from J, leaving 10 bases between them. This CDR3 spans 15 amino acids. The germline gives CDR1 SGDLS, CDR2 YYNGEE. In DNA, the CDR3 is TGTGCCAGCAGCGAGGGGGGGAGCTCCTACAATGAGCAGTTCTTC. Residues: CASSEGGSSYNEQFF.

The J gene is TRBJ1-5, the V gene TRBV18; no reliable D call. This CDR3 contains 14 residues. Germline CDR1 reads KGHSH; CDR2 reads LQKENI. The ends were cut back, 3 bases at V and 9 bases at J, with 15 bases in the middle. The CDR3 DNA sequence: TGTGCCAGCTCACCGAACGACGGCGTGCGGCCCCAGCATTTT. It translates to CASSPNDGVRPQHF. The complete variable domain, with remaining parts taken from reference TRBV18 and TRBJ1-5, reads NAGVMQNPRHLVRRRGQEARLRCSPMKGHSHVYWYRQLPEEGLKFMVYLQKENIIDESGMPKERFSAEFPKEGPSILRIQQVVRGDSAAYFCASSPNDGVRPQHFGDGTRLSIL.

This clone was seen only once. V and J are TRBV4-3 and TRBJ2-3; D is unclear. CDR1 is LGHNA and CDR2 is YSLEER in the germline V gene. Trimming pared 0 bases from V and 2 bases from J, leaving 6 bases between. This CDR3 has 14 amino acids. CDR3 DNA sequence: TGCGCCAGCAGCCAAGAGTGGGACACAGATACGCAGTATTTT. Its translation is CASSQEWDTDTQYF.